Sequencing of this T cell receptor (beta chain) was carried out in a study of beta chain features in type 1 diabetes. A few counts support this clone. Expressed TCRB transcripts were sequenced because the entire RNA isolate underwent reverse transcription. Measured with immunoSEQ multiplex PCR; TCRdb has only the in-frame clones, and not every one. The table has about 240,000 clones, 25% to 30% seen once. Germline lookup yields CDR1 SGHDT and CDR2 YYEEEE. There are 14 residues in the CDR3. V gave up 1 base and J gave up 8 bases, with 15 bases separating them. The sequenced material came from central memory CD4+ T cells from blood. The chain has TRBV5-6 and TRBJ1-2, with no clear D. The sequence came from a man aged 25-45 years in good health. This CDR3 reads CASSLLMDSYGYTF. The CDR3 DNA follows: TGTGCCAGCAGCTTGTTAATGGATAGTTACGGCTACACCTTC.